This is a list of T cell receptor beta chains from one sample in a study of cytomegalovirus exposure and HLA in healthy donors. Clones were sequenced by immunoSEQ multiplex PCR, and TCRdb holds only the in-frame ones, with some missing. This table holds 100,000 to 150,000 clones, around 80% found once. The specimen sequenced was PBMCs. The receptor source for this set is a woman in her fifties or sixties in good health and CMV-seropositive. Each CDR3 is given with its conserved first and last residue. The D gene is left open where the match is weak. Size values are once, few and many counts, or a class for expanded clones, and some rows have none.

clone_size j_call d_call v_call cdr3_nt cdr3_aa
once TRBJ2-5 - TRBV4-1 TGCGCCAGCAGCCTGTCCAGGGGCCCGCAGTACTTC CASSLSRGPQYF
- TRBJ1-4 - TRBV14 TGTGCCAGCAGCCGAAAGGCGACAGCGAGCTCTTATGAAAAACTGTTTTTT CASSRKATASSYEKLFF
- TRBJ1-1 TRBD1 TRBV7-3 TGTGCCAGCAGACTTGGACAGGGGGAAGGTGCAGCTTTCTTT CASRLGQGEGAAFF
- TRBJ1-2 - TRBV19 TGTGCCAGTAGTTTCAGTGGTGGCTACACCTTC CASSFSGGYTF
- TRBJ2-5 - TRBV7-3 TGTGCCAGCAGCACCTCCCCCAGGGACCAAGAGACCCAGTACTTC CASSTSPRDQETQYF
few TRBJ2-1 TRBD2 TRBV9 TGTGCCAGCAGCGTAGCCCTGACTAGCGGGGGCGCCCGGGACAATGAGCAGTTCTTC CASSVALTSGGARDNEQFF
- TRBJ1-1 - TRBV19 TGTGCCAGCCGAGGAGACACTGAAGCTTTCTTT CASRGDTEAFF
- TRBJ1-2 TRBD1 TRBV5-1 TGCGCCAGCAGCTTGTCGCGCGTGGGACAGGGCATTCGCTACACCTTC CASSLSRVGQGIRYTF
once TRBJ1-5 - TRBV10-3 TGTGCCCAAGGCGACTATAGCAATCAGCCCCAGCATTTT CAQGDYSNQPQHF
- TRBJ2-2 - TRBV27 TGTGCCAGCAGTTTATCGGGCGGGTATCCCGGGGAGCTGTTTTTT CASSLSGGYPGELFF
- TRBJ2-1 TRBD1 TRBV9 TGTGCCAGCAGCGTAGGTCAGGGGGCAGATTCCTACAATGAGCAGTTCTTC CASSVGQGADSYNEQFF
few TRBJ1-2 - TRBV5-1 TGCGCCAGCAGCTTGGGCGGGGCTGGAGGCTACACCTTC CASSLGGAGGYTF
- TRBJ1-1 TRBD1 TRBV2 TGTGCCAGCAGTGATGACAGGGCTTTGAACACTGAAGCTTTCTTT CASSDDRALNTEAFF
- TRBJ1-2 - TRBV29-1 TGCAGCGCCAGACAGGTCTCTAACTATGGCTACACCTTC CSARQVSNYGYTF
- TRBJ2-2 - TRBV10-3 TGTGCCATCAGTGATGTCGGCACCGGGGAGCTGTTTTTT CAISDVGTGELFF
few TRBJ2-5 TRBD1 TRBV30 TGTGCCTGGAGTGTTGACAGGGGGAGGGTGGTAGAGACCCAGTACTTC CAWSVDRGRVVETQYF
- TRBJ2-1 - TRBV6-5 TGTGCCAGCAGTTACTCGATCGGGATCTCCTACAATGAGCAGTTCTTC CASSYSIGISYNEQFF
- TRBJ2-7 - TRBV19 TGTGCCAGTAGGGGCCAGGGGCTTCTCGGCGAGCAGTACTTC CASRGQGLLGEQYF
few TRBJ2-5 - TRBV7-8 TGTGCCAGCATCCGGGGGTGGGGACGGGGAGAGACCCAGTACTTC CASIRGWGRGETQYF
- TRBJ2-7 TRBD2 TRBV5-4 TGTGCCAGCAGCTTGGCAGCGGGAGTTGTTTACGAGCAGTACTTC CASSLAAGVVYEQYF
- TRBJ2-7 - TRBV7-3 TGTGCCAGCAGCTTGAGCCGGGACTACGAGCAGTACTTC CASSLSRDYEQYF
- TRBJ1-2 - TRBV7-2 TGTGCCAGCAGCCCCTTTGCAGTCCCCTATGGCTACACCTTC CASSPFAVPYGYTF
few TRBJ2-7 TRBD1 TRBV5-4 TGTGCCAGCAGCTCCCCGGGACAGGGGTACGAGCAGTACTTC CASSSPGQGYEQYF
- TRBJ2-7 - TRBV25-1 TGTGCCAGCAGTCCAAACGAGTTGGGGGGGCCACTCTACGAGCAGTACTTC CASSPNELGGPLYEQYF
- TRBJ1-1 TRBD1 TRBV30 TGTGCCTGGAGTGTACAGGGGGCGACTGAAGCTTTCTTT CAWSVQGATEAFF
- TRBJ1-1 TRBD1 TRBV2 TGTGCCGGACAGGGGGGCACTGAAGCTTTCTTT CAGQGGTEAFF
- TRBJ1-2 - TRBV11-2 TGTGCCAGCAGCCTAAACCAGGGCAGGGGTGGTGGCTACACCTTC CASSLNQGRGGGYTF
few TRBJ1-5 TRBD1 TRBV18 TGTGCCAGCTCAACGGCGACAGGGGGCGATCAGCCCCAGCATTTT CASSTATGGDQPQHF
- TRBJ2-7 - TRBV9 TGTGCCAGCAGCGTTGGCCCATCTTCCTCCTACGAGCAGTACTTC CASSVGPSSSYEQYF
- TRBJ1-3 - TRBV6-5 TGTGCCAGCAGACCCCTAGTCTCTGGAAACACCATATATTTT CASRPLVSGNTIYF
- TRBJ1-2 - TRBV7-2 TGTGCCAGCAGGCCAGCACGGGGGGGTGGCTACACCTTC CASRPARGGGYTF
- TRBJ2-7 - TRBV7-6 TGTGCCAGCAGCTTAGAGGCGGGAACTCTCCACGAGCAGTACTTC CASSLEAGTLHEQYF
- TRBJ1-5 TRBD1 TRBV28 TGTGCCAGCAGTTGGACAGGGAGAAATCAGCCCCAGCATTTT CASSWTGRNQPQHF
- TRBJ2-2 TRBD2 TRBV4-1 TGCGCCAGCAGCCAATGGACTAGCGGAAACACCGGGGAGCTGTTTTTT CASSQWTSGNTGELFF
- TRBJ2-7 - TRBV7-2 TGTGCCAGCAGCTTGGGGGGGGCCCACGAGCAGTACTTC CASSLGGAHEQYF
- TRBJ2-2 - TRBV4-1 TGCGCCAGCAGCAGCCGACAGGCGAACACCGGGGAGCTGTTTTTT CASSSRQANTGELFF
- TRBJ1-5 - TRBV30 TGTGCCTGGAGTGTACGGGGGGGCAGTTATCAGCCCCAGCATTTT CAWSVRGGSYQPQHF
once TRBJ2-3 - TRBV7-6 TGTGCCAGCAGCCCTTTCCCGCGCGGTCGCACAGATACGCAGTATTTT CASSPFPRGRTDTQYF
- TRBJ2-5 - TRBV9 TGTGCCAGCAGCGTAGGGAGACAGGCCCCCAATTACTTC CASSVGRQAPNYF
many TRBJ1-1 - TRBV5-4 TGTGCCAGCAGCTGGTCCGTGTCAGGGACTGAAGCTTTCTTT CASSWSVSGTEAFF
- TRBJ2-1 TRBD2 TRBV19 TGTGCCAGTAGTTTTAGCGGGACCAACAATGAGCAGTTCTTC CASSFSGTNNEQFF
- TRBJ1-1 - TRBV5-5 TGTGCCAGCAGTTTTAAAACGGGGGGGCTGGAGGGTGAAGCTTTCTTT CASSFKTGGLEGEAFF
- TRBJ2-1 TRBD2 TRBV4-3 TGCGCCAGCAGCCAAGAATGGGGGACTAGCTCCTACAATGAGCAGTTCTTC CASSQEWGTSSYNEQFF
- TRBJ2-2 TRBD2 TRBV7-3 TGTGCCAGCAGCTTAGTTCGACTAGCGGAGGGCGGGGAGCTGTTTTTT CASSLVRLAEGGELFF
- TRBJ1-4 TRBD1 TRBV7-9 TGTGCCAGCAGCCGGGGACAGGGGGATGAAAAACTGTTTTTT CASSRGQGDEKLFF
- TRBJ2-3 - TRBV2 TGTGCCAGCATACTATTGGACAGTCCGCTCCCAGATACGCAGTATTTT CASILLDSPLPDTQYF
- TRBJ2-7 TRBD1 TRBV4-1 TGCGCCAGCAGCCCGGGACAGGGCGACTACGAGCAGTACTTC CASSPGQGDYEQYF
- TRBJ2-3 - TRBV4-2 TGTGCCAGCAGCCAAGGACAGGACACAGATACGCAGTATTTT CASSQGQDTDTQYF
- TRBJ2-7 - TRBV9 TGTGCCACCGGTAGCGCCGAGCAGTACTTC CATGSAEQYF
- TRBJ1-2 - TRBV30 TGTGCCTGGAGTGTACTTGGAGGGGTCGGCTACACCTTC CAWSVLGGVGYTF
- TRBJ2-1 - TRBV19 TGTGCCAGTAGTATAGGGCGGTTCACCAATGAGCAGTTCTTC CASSIGRFTNEQFF
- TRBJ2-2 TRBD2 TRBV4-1 TGCGCCAGCAGCGGGAGCGGGGGGGGCACCGGGGAGCTGTTTTTT CASSGSGGGTGELFF
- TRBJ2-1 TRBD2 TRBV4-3 TGCGCCAGCAGCCAAGGACTAGCATCCTACAATGAGCAGTTCTTC CASSQGLASYNEQFF
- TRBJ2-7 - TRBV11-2 TGTGCCAGCAGCTTAGAGGCAGGGGACGAGCAGTACTTC CASSLEAGDEQYF